The clone carrying this T cell receptor (beta chain) was observed at least ten times. Its specificity is not known. The TCRbeta library was prepared with unique molecular identifiers. One entry per CDR3 protein results from TCRdb running MiXCR on the PCR reads. In the table there are about 300,000 distinct CDR3 sequences, over 9% of which are singletons. The source of the sample is a study of T-cell reconstitution after alpha-beta-depleted transplantation in children. CDR3 length: 13 residues. CDR1 and CDR2 (germline): MGHDK, SYGVNS. The ends were cut back, 9 bases at V and 0 bases at J, with 12 bases in the middle. Study conclusions and caveats: Some patients showed high day-60 TCRbeta diversity, which derived from surviving recipient T cells and thymic progenitors. T cells produced anew were the main source of T-cell counts and diversity one year after transplant. About two months after transplant, alpha-beta T cells reportedly came from several hundred expanded graft clones.

This receptor was identified in a boy less than two years old with acute myeloid leukemia, due to receive a stem cell transplant. J is TRBJ2-7 and V is TRBV25-1; D is unresolved. The sample consisted of PBMCs, taken before TCRalphabeta/CD19-depleted stem cell transplant. The CDR3 sequence: CASSMLGSYEQYF. CDR3 DNA sequence: TGTGCCAGTAGTATGCTAGGCTCCTACGAGCAGTACTTC.